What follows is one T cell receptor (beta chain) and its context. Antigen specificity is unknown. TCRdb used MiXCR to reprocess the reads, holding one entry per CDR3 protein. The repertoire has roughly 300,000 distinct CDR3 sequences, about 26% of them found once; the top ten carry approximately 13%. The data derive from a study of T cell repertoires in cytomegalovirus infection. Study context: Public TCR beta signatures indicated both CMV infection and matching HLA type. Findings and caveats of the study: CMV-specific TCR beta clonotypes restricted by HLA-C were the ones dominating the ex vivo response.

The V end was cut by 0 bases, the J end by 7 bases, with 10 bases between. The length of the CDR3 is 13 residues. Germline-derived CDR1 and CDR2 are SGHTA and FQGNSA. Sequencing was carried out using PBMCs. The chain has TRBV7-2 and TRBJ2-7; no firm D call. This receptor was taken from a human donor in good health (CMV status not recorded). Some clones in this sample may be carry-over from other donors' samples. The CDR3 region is CASSLAGRWEQYF. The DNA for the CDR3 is TGTGCCAGCAGCTTAGCGGGCCGGTGGGAGCAGTACTTC.